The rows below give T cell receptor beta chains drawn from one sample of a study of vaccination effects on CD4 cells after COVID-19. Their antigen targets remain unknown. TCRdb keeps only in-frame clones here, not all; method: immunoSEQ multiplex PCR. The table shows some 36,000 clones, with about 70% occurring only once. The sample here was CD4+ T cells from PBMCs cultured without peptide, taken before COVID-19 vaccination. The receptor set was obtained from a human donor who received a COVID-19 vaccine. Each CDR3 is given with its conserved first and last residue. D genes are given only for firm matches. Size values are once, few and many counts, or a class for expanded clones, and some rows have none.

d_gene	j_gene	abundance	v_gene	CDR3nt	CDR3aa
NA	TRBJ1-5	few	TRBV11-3	TGTGCCAGCAGCTTAGGGGCAGGGAAAAATCAGCCCCAGCATTTT	CASSLGAGKNQPQHF
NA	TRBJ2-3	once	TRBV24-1	TGTGCCACCAGTGATTTGACAAGAGATACGCAGTATTTT	CATSDLTRDTQYF
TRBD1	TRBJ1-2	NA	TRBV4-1	TGCGCCAGCAGCCAGGTAACAGGGGTTGGTGGCTACACCTTC	CASSQVTGVGGYTF
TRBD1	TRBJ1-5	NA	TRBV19	TGTGCCAGTAGTGACAGGGGGCAGGGCAATCAGCCCCAGCATTTT	CASSDRGQGNQPQHF
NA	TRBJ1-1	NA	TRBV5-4	TGTGCCAGCAGGGGGTGGATGGGGGGTGGGAACACTGAAGCTTTCTTT	CASRGWMGGGNTEAFF
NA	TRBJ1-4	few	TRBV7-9	TGTGCCAGCAGCGTAGGGATCGGGTTCGAGTATGGAACTAATGAAAAACTGTTTTTT	CASSVGIGFEYGTNEKLFF
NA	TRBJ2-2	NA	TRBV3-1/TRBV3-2	TGTGCCAGCAGCCAAGAGGTTGCGCTAACCGGGGAGCTGTTTTTT	CASSQEVALTGELFF
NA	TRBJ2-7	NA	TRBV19	TGTGCCAGTAGTATACGGGGGCCGGTCAGGGAGCAGTACTTC	CASSIRGPVREQYF
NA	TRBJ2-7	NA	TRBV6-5	TGTGCCAGCGCAAGAGTGGGGGGCTCCTACGAGCAGTACTTC	CASARVGGSYEQYF
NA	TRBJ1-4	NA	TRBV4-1	TGCGCCAGCAGCCAAGGCGGTTGGGGTAATGAAAAACTGTTTTTT	CASSQGGWGNEKLFF
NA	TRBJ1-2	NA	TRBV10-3	TGTGCCATCAGTGTGGCGGCAGATGATGGCTACACCTTC	CAISVAADDGYTF
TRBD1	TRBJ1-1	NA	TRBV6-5	TGTGCCAGCAGGTCCGGGACAGCGAACACTGAAGCTTTCTTT	CASRSGTANTEAFF
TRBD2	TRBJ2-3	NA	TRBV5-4	TGTGCCAGCAGCCCAGCGGGGGGGCAAACAGATACGCAGTATTTT	CASSPAGGQTDTQYF
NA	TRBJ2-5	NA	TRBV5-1	TGCGCCAGCAGCACACGGGACACAGGAGAGACCCAGTACTTC	CASSTRDTGETQYF
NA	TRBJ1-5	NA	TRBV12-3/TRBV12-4	TGTGCCAGCAGTTTAGGTGGGCAGCCCCAGCATTTT	CASSLGGQPQHF
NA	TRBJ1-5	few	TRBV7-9	TGTGCCAGCAGCCCGACAGACCATAGGAATCAGCCCCAGCATTTT	CASSPTDHRNQPQHF
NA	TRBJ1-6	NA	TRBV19	TGTGCCAGTAGTATGGGGCAGGGAAATTCACCCCTCCACTTT	CASSMGQGNSPLHF
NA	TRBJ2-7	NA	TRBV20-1	TGCAGTGCGGAATGGGACTACGAGCAGTACTTC	CSAEWDYEQYF
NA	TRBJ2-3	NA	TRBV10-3	TGTGCCATCACCGACAGCCCCTTT	CAITDSPF
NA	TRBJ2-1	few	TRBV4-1	TGCGCCAGCAGCCAAGTCGACCTAGTCTCCTACAATGAGCAGTTCTTC	CASSQVDLVSYNEQFF
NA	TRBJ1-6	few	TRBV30	TGTGCCTGGACGACAGGAAATTCACCCCTCCACTTT	CAWTTGNSPLHF
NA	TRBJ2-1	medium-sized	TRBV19	TGTGCCAGTAGTATGGGGATTGCGCGGGATTTTGTTCGTGGAGGTGAGCAGTTCTTC	CASSMGIARDFVRGGEQFF
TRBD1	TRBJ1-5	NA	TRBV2	TGTGCCAGCAGCCCGGGACAGCCCTTTGGTGGCAATCAGCCCCAGCATTTT	CASSPGQPFGGNQPQHF
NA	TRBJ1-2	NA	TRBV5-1	TGCGCCAGCAGCTTGGGAACAGGGCTCGAGAATGGCTACACCTTC	CASSLGTGLENGYTF
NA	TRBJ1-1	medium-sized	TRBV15	TGTGCCACCAGCAGAGACGGGGGTAAAGCTTTCTTT	CATSRDGGKAFF
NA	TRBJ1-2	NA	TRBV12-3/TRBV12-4	TGTGCCAGCAGGGATACATCTCCCTATGGCTACACCTTC	CASRDTSPYGYTF
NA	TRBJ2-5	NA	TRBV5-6	TGTGCCAGCAGCATCGGACCGAGGTCCACTCAAGAGACCCAGTACTTC	CASSIGPRSTQETQYF
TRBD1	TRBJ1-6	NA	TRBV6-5	TGTGCCAGCAGAGGGGGACAGGGAAATAATTCACCCCTCCACTTT	CASRGGQGNNSPLHF
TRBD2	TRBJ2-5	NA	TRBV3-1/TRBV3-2	TGTGCCAGCAGCCCGGGACTAAAAGAGACCCAGTACTTC	CASSPGLKETQYF
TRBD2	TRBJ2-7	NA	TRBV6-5	TGTGCCAGTGGGACTAGCGGTAACGAGCAGTACTTC	CASGTSGNEQYF
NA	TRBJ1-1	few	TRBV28	TGTGCCAGCAGACCCCAACTCCCCTCGGAGAACACTGAAGCTTTCTTT	CASRPQLPSENTEAFF
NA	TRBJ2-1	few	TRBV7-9	TGTGCCAGCAGCTTAGCCCCAGGGTGGGAGCAGTTCTTC	CASSLAPGWEQFF
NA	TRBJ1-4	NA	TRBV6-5	TGTGCCAGCAGGAGTGGGGCGGGTAATGAAAAACTGTTTTTT	CASRSGAGNEKLFF
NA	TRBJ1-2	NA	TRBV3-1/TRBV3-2	TGTGCCAGCAGCCAAAATATCGGGGCTCACTATGGCTACACCTTC	CASSQNIGAHYGYTF
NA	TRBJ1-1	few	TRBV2	TGTGCCAGCAGTGAGGGACCGGGGAACACTGAAGCTTTCTTT	CASSEGPGNTEAFF
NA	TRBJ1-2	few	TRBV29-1	TGCAGCGTTGTCAGTTTTCCAGGAGAAGCTAACTATGGCTACACCTTC	CSVVSFPGEANYGYTF
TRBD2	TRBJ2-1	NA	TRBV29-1	TGCAGCGTTCGGACTAGCGGGATCAGTGAGCAGTTCTTC	CSVRTSGISEQFF
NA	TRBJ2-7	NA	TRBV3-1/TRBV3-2	TGTGCCAGCAGCCAGAGGGACAGCGGGACCTACGAGCAGTACTTC	CASSQRDSGTYEQYF
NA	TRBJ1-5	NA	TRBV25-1	TGTGCCAGCAGTGAATCTGGGACGGAGAGTTATAGCAATCAGCCCCAGCATTTT	CASSESGTESYSNQPQHF
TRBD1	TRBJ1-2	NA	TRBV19	TGTGCCAGTAGTCCTCAGACAGGGCCATCCTATGGCTACACCTTC	CASSPQTGPSYGYTF
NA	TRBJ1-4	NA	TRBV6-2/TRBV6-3	TGTGCCAGCAGTTACTTGGGGGGGGGAGCCTCTGAAAAACTGTTTTTT	CASSYLGGGASEKLFF
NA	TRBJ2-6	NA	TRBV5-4	TGTGCCAGCAGCTTTTCTCAGAGCTCTGGGGCCAACGTCCTGACTTTC	CASSFSQSSGANVLTF
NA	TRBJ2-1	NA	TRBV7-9	TGTGCCAGCAGCTTATTTGGGGTTGAGCAGTTCTTC	CASSLFGVEQFF
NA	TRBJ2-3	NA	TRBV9	TGTGCCAGCAGCGTTGCGGTCCCAGATACGCAGTATTTT	CASSVAVPDTQYF
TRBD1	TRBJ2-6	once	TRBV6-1	TGTGCCAGCAGTGGACGGGGGACAGGGTTCACCGGGGCCAACGTCCTGACTTTC	CASSGRGTGFTGANVLTF
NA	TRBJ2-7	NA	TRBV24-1	TGTGCCACCAGTGGCAGGGGGGATAACTACGAGCAGTACTTC	CATSGRGDNYEQYF
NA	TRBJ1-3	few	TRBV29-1	TGCAGCGTCGTCGTAGGTGGAAACACCATATATTTT	CSVVVGGNTIYF
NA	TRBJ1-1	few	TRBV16	TGTGCCAGCAGCCAATCTAAGGGGATGAACACTGAAGCTTTCTTT	CASSQSKGMNTEAFF
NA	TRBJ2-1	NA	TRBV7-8	TGTGCCAGCAGCTTAGCCAGCTACAATGAGCAGTTCTTC	CASSLASYNEQFF
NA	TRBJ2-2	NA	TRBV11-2	TGTGCCAGCAGCTTAGTCGCGGAGCTGTTTTTT	CASSLVAELFF
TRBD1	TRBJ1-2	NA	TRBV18	TGTGCCAGCTCACCACTAACAGGGGCCTATGGCTACACCTTC	CASSPLTGAYGYTF
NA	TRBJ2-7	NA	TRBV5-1	TGCGCCAGCAGCTTGGGGGCCTACGAGCAGTACTTC	CASSLGAYEQYF
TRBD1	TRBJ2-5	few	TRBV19	TGTGCCAGTAGTATAGGTCGGGACAGGGTAGGAGAGACCCAGTACTTC	CASSIGRDRVGETQYF
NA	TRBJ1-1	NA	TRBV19	TGTGCCAGTAGTAAAGCTTTCTTT	CASSKAFF
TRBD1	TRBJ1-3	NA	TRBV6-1	TGTGCCAGCAGTGAACTTTCGCCGGGACAGGGAGGTGGAAACACCATATATTTT	CASSELSPGQGGGNTIYF
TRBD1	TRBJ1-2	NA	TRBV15	TGTGCCACCAGCAGAGATAGACAGGGTACCAACTATGGCTACACCTTC	CATSRDRQGTNYGYTF
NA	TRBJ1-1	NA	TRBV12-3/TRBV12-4	TGTGCCAGCAGTGGACATGGGTACACTGAAGCTTTCTTT	CASSGHGYTEAFF